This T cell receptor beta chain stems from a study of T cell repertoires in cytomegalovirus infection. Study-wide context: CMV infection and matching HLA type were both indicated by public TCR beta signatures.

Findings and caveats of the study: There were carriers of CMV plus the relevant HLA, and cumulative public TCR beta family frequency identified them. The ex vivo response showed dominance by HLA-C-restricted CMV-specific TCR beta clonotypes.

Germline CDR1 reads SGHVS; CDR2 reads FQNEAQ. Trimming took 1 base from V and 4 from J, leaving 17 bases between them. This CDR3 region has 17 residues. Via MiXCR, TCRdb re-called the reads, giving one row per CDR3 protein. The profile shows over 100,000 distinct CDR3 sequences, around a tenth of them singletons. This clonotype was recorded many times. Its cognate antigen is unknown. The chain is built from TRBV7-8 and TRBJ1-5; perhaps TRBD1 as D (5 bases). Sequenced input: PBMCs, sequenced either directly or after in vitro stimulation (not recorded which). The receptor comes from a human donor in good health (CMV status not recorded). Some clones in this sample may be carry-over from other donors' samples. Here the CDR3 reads CASSLVWRGEGNQPQHF. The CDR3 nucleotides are TGTGCCAGCAGCTTAGTCTGGCGGGGAGAGGGGAATCAGCCCCAGCATTTT. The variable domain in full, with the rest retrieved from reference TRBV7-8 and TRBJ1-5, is GAGVSQSPRYKVAKRGQDVALRCDPISGHVSLFWYQQALGQGPEFLTYFQNEAQLDKSGLPSDRFFAERPEGSVSTLKIQRTQQEDSAVYLCASSLVWRGEGNQPQHFGDGTRLSIL.